The sequence of this T cell receptor beta chain was determined in a study of CD8+ T cells in alopecia areata. In this sample, this clone turned up a few times. The treatment: oral pan-JAK inhibitor, 5-10 mg twice daily. RNA extraction was followed by reverse transcription into cDNA, which acted as the sequencing template. Produced via immunoSEQ multiplex PCR; TCRdb's table is partial and in-frame only. The table lists 190,000 or so clones, about three fifths of them singletons. Losses at the gene ends were 5 bases for V and 8 bases for J; bases not matched to a gene: 6. The CDR3 sequence is 14 residues long. Germline CDR1 PRHDT, CDR2 FYEKMQ (reference sequence).

The V and J genes are TRBV13 and TRBJ1-4, with 9 bases lining up with TRBD1. This clonotype was sampled from a human donor with alopecia areata. The material was CD8+ T cells sorted from blood, obtained at week 24, from a patient treated with tofacitinib. The DNA for the CDR3 is TGTGCCAGCAGCCACGGGACAGGGAAGGAAAAACTGTTTTTT. Protein: CASSHGTGKEKLFF. The full variable domain, its missing parts supplied by reference TRBV13 and TRBJ1-4, is AAGVIQSPRHLIKEKRETATLKCYPIPRHDTVYWYQQGPGQDPQFLISFYEKMQSDKGSIPDRFSAQQFSDYHSELNMSSLELGDSALYFCASSHGTGKEKLFFGSGTQLSVL.